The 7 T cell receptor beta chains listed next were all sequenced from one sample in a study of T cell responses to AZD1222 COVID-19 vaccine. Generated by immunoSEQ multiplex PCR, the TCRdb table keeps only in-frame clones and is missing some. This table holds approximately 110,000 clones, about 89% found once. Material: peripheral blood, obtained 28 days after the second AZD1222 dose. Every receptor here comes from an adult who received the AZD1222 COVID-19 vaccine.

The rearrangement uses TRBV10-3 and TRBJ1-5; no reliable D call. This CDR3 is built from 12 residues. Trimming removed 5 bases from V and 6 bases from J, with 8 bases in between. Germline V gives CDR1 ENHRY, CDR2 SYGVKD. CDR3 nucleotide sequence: TGTGCCATCAGTCTCCTGGGTCAGCCCCAGCATTTT. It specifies CAISLLGQPQHF.

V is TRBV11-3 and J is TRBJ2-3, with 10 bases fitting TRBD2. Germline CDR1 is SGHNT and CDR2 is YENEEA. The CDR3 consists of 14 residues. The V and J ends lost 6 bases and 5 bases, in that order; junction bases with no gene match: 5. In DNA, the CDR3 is TGTGCCAGCAGTCCCACTAGCGGGGTAGATACGCAGTATTTT. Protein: CASSPTSGVDTQYF.

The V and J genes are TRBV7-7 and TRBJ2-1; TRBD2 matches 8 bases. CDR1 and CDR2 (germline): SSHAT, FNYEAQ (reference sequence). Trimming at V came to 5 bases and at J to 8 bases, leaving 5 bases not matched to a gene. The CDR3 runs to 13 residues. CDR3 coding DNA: TGTGCCAGCAGCCCCGGACTAGCTGATGAGCAGTTCTTC. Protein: CASSPGLADEQFF.

CDR3 in DNA: TGTGCCAGCAGCCAAGTGCAGGGCTCTAGCACAGATACGCAGTATTTT. It encodes CASSQVQGSSTDTQYF. V is TRBV3-1 (or the pseudogene TRBV3-2) and J is TRBJ2-3, with D tentatively TRBD1 (5 bases). Per germline, CDR1 LGHDT and CDR2 YNNKEL (reference sequence). V shed 1 base and J shed 0 bases, with 11 bases lying between them. This CDR3 is built from 16 residues.

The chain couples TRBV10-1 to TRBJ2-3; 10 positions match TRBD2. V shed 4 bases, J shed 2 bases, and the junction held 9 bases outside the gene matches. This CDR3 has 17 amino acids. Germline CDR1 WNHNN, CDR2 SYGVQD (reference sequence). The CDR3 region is CASSGRGLAGDTDTQYF. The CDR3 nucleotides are TGCGCCAGCAGTGGGCGAGGGCTAGCGGGGGACACAGATACGCAGTATTTT.

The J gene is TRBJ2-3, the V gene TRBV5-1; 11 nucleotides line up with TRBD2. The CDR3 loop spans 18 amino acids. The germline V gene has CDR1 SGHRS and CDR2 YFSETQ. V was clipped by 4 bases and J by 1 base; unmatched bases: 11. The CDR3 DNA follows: TGCGCCAGCAGCGGAGGGACTAGCGGAAAGGGGGGCACAGATACGCAGTATTTT. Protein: CASSGGTSGKGGTDTQYF. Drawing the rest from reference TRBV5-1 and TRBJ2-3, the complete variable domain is KAGVTQTPRYLIKTRGQQVTLSCSPISGHRSVSWYQQTPGQGLQFLFEYFSETQRNKGNFPGRFSGRQFSNSRSEMNVSTLELGDSALYLCASSGGTSGKGGTDTQYFGPGTRLTVL.

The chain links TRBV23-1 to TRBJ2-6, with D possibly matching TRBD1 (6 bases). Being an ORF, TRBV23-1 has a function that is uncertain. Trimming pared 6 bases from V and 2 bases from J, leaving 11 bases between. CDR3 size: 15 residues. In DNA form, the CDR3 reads TGCGCCAGCAGCCACAGGGTAACTGGGGCCAACGTCCTGACTTTC. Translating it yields CASSHRVTGANVLTF.